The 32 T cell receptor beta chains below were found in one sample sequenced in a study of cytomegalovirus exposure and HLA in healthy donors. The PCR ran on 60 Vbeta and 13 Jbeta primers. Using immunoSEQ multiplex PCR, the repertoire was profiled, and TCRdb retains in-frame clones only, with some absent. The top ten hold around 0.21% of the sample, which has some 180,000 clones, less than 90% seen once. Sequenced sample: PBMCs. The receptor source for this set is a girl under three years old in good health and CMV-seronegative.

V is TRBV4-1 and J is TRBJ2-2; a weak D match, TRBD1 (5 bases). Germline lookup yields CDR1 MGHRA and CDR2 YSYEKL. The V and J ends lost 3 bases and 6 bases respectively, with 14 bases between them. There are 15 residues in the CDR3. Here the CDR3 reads CASSHQGPIPGELFF. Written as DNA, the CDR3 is TGCGCCAGCAGCCATCAGGGTCCGATTCCCGGGGAGCTGTTTTTT.

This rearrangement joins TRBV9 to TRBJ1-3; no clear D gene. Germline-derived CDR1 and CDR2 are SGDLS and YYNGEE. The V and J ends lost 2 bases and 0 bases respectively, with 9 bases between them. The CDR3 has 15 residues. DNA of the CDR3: TGTGCCAGCAGCGTCGAGACGGGCTCTGGAAACACCATATATTTT. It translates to CASSVETGSGNTIYF.

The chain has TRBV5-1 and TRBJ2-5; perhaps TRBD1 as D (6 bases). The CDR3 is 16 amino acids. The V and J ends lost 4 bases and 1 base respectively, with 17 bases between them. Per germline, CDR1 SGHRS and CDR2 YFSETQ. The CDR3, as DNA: TGCGCCAGCAGCACCACTCCACAGGGCGTCCAAGAGACCCAGTACTTC. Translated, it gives CASSTTPQGVQETQYF. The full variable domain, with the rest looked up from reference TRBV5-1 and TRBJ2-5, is KAGVTQTPRYLIKTRGQQVTLSCSPISGHRSVSWYQQTPGQGLQFLFEYFSETQRNKGNFPGRFSGRQFSNSRSEMNVSTLELGDSALYLCASSTTPQGVQETQYFGPGTRLLVL.

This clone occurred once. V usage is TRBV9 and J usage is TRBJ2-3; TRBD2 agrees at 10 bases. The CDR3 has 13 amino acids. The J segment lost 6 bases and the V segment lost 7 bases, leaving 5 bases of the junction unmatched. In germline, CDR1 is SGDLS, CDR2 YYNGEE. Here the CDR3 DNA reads TGTGCCAGCGCCAGCGGGAGGGGCGATACGCAGTATTTT. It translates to CASASGRGDTQYF.

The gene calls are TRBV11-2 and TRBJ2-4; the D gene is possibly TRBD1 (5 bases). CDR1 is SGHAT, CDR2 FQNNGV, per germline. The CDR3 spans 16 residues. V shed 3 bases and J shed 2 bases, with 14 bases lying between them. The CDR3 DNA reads TGTGCCAGCAGCTTCCTTGAAACAGGTCCCAAAAACATTCAGTACTTC. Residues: CASSFLETGPKNIQYF.

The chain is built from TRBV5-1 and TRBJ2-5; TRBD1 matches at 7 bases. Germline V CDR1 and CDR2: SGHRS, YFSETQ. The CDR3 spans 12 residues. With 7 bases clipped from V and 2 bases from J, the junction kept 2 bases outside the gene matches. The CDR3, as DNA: TGCGCCAGCGGGGACAGTCAAGAGACCCAGTACTTC. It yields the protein CASGDSQETQYF. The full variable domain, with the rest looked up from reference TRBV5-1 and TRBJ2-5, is KAGVTQTPRYLIKTRGQQVTLSCSPISGHRSVSWYQQTPGQGLQFLFEYFSETQRNKGNFPGRFSGRQFSNSRSEMNVSTLELGDSALYLCASGDSQETQYFGPGTRLLVL.

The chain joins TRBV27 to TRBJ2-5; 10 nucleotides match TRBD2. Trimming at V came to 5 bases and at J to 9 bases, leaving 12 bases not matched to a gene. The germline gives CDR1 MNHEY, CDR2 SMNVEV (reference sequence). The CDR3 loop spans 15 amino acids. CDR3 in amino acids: CASSPSSLAGAPQYF. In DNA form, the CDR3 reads TGTGCCAGCAGTCCAAGTTCCCTAGCGGGGGCCCCCCAGTACTTC.

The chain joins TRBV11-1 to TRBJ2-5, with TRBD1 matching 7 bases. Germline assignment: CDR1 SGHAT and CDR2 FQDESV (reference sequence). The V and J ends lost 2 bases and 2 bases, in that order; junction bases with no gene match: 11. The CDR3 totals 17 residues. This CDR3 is CASSLYNWGTVQETQYF. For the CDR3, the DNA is TGTGCCAGCAGCTTATATAATTGGGGGACAGTACAAGAGACCCAGTACTTC.

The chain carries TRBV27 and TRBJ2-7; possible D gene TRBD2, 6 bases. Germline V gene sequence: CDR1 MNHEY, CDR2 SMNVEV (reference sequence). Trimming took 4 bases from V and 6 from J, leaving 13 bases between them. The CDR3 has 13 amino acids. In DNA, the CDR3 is TGTGCCAGCAGTTCCCGTCGGCGGGGCGAGCAGTACTTC. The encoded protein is CASSSRRRGEQYF.

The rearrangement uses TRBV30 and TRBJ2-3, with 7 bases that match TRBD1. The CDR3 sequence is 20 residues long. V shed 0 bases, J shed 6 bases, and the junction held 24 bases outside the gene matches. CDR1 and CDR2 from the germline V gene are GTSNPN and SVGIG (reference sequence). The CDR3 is CAWSVSSTGDGTAPWDTQYF. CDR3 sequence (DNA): TGTGCCTGGAGTGTTTCGTCGACCGGTGACGGGACAGCCCCGTGGGATACGCAGTATTTT.

The CDR3 loop reads CASSLRRGGIETQYF. The CDR3 nucleotides are TGTGCCAGCAGCTTGAGGCGGGGGGGCATAGAGACCCAGTACTTC. This chain uses TRBV5-4 with TRBJ2-5; TRBD2 aligns across 9 bases. The germline V gene encodes CDR1 SGHNT and CDR2 YYREEE (reference sequence). J was trimmed by 4 bases and V by 1 base; bases with no gene match: 5. CDR3 size: 15 residues.

The DNA for the CDR3 is TGTGCCAGCAGTGGGACACAGGGCTACGAGCAGTACTTC. It translates to CASSGTQGYEQYF. V gene TRBV6-1 combines with J gene TRBJ2-7; a possible D gene is TRBD1 (6 bases). Germline CDR1 reads MNHNS; CDR2 reads SASEGT. This CDR3 is built from 13 residues. Trimming cost V 4 bases and J 3 bases, with 10 bases left between them.

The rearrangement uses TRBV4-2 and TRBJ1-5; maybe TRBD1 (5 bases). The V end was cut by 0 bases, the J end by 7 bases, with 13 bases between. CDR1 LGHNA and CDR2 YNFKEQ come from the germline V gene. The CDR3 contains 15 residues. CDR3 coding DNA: TGTGCCAGCAGCCAAGATTTAGGGGCTCGCCAGCCCCAGCATTTT. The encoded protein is CASSQDLGARQPQHF.

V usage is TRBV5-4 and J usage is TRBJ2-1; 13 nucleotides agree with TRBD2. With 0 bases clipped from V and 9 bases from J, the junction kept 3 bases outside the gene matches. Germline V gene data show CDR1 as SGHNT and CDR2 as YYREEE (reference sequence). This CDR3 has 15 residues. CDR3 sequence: CASSLGGTSGIEQFF. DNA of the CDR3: TGTGCCAGCAGCTTGGGAGGGACTAGCGGGATTGAGCAGTTCTTC.

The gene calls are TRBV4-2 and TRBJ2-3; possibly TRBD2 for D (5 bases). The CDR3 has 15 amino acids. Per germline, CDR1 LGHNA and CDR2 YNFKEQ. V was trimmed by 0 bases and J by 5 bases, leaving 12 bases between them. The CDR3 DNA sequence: TGTGCCAGCAGCCAAGATCTCCGGGGTCGAGATACGCAGTATTTT. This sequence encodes CASSQDLRGRDTQYF.

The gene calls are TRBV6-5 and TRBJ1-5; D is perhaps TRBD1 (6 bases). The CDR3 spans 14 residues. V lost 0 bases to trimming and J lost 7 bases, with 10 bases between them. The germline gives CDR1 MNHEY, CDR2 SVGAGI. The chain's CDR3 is CASSYSKGGQPQHF. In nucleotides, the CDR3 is TGTGCCAGCAGTTACTCGAAGGGGGGGCAGCCCCAGCATTTT.

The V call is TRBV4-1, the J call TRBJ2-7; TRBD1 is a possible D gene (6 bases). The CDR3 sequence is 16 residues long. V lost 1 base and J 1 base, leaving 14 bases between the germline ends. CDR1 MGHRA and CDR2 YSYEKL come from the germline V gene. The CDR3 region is CASSQVMGTQSYEQYF. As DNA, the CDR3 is TGCGCCAGCAGCCAAGTGATGGGGACACAATCCTACGAGCAGTACTTC.

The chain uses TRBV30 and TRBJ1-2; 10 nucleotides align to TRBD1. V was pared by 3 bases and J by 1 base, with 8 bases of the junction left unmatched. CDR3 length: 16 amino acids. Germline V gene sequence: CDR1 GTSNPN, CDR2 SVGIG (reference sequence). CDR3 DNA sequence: TGTGCCTGGAGCCCCTCGGGACAGGGGTATAACTATGGCTACACCTTC. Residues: CAWSPSGQGYNYGYTF.

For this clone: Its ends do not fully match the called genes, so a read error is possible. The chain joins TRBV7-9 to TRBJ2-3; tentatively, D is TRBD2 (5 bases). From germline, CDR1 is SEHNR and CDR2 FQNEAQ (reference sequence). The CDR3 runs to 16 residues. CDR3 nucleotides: TGTTCCAGCAGCTTGACTCTAGCTTCTAGCACAGATACGCAGTATTTT. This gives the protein CSSSLTLASSTDTQYF.

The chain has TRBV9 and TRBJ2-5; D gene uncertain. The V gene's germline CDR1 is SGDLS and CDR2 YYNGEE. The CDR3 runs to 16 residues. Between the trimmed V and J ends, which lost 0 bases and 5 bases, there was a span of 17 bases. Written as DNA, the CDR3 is TGTGCCAGCAGCGTAGCCCCCAACGAGGATGGGGAGACCCAGTACTTC. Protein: CASSVAPNEDGETQYF.

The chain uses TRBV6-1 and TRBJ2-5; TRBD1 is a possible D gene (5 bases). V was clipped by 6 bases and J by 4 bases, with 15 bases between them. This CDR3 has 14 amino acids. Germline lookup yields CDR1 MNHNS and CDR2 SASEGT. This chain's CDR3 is CASSQGVGRETQYF. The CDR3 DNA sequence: TGTGCCAGCAGCCAAGGGGTCGGTAGAGAGACCCAGTACTTC.

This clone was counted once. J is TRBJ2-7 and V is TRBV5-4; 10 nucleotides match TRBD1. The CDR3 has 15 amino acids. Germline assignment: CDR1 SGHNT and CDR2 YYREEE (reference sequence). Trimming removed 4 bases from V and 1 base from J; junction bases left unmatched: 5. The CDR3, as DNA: TGTGCCAGCAGCGCGGGACAGGGGTTATCCTACGAGCAGTACTTC. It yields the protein CASSAGQGLSYEQYF.

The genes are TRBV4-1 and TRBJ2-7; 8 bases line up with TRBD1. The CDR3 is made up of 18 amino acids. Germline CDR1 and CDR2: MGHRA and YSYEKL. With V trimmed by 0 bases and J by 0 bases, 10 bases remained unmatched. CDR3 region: CASSQDPGRTGSSYEQYF. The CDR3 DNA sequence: TGCGCCAGCAGCCAAGACCCCGGTAGGACAGGGTCCTCCTACGAGCAGTACTTC.

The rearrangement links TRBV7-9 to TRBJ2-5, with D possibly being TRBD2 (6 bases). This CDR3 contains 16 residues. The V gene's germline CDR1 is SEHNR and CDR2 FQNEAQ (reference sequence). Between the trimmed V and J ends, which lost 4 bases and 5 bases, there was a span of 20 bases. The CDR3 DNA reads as TGTGCCAGCAGCTCTGGGGGACCGGGGGTTCGGGAGACCCAGTACTTC. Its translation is CASSSGGPGVRETQYF.

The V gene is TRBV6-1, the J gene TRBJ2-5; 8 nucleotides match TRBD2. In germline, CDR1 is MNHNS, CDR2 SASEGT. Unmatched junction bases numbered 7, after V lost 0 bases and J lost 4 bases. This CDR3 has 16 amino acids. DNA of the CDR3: TGTGCCAGCAGTGAAGCTGCCAGCGGGAGAGGAGAGACCCAGTACTTC. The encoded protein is CASSEAASGRGETQYF.

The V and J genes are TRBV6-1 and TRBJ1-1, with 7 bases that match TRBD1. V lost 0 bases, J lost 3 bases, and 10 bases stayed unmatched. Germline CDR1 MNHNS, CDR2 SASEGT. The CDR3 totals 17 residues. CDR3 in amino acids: CASSEATERTGYTEAFF. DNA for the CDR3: TGTGCCAGCAGTGAAGCCACCGAAAGGACAGGATACACTGAAGCTTTCTTT.

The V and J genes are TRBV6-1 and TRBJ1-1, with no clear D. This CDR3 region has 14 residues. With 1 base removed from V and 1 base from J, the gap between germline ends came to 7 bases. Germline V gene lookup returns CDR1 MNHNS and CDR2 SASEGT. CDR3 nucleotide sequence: TGTGCCAGCAGTGAAGGCAGTCAGAACACTGAAGCTTTCTTT. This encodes CASSEGSQNTEAFF.

The CDR3 reads CAIRGSREGQGFYEQYF. For the CDR3, the DNA is TGTGCCATTAGAGGCTCAAGGGAGGGACAGGGATTCTACGAGCAGTACTTC. This chain joins TRBV10-3 and TRBJ2-7; 9 nucleotides match TRBD1. The CDR3 covers 17 residues. Germline V gene lookup returns CDR1 ENHRY and CDR2 SYGVKD. J lost 3 bases, V lost 9 bases, and 18 bases had no gene match.

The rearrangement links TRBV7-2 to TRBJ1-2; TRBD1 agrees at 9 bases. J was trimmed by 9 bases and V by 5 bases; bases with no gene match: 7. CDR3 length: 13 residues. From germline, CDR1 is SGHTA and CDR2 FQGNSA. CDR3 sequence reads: CASSPGTGYSYTF. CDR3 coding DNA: TGTGCCAGCAGCCCCGGGACAGGGTATAGCTACACCTTC. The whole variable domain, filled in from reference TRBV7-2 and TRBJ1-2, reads GAGVSQSPSNKVTEKGKDVELRCDPISGHTALYWYRQSLGQGLEFLIYFQGNSAPDKSGLPSDRFSAERTGGSVSTLTIQRTQQEDSAVYLCASSPGTGYSYTFGSGTRLTVV.

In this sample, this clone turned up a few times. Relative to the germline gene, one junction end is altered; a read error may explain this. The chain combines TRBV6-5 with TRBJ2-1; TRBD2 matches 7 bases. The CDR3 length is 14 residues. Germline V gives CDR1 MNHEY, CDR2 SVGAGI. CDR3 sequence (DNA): TGTGCCAGCAATTACGGGGGGAGCCGGCATGAGCAGTTCTTC. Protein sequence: CASNYGGSRHEQFF.

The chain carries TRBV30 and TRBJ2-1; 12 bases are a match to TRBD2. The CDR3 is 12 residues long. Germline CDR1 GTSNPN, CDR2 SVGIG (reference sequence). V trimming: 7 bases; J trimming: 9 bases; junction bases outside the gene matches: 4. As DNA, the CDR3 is TGTGCCTTGACTAGCGGGGGTGTTGAGCAGTTCTTC. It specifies CALTSGGVEQFF.

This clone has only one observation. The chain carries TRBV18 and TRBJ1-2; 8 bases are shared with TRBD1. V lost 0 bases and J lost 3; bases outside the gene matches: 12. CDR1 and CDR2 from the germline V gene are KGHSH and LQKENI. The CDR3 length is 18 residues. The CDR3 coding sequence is TGTGCCAGCTCACCACCAGTAATCAGGGGGCGCGATTACTATGGCTACACCTTC. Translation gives CASSPPVIRGRDYYGYTF.